Sequencing of this T cell receptor (beta chain) was carried out in a study of beta chain features in type 1 diabetes. Study context: Healthy donors and patients showed comparable age, gender and cell yields. Summed over all samples, the examined sorted cells came to 90 million to 120 million.

Stem cell-like memory, regulatory, central memory and naive CD4+ cells were sorted via CD45RO/CCR7/CD25/CD127/CD95/CD27. The study's findings and limits: The VDJ junctions of type 1 diabetes patients carried fewer insertions and more deletions.

Turning to this clone: Its specificity is not known.

Of the isolated RNA, all was reverse transcribed, and so the sequenced material was expressed TCRB transcripts. Sequenced by immunoSEQ multiplex PCR; TCRdb stores in-frame clones only, minus some. The data show 240,000 or so clones, with roughly 30% seen just once and 3.5% to 4.5% held by the top ten. V shed 6 bases and J 12 bases; nucleotides not matched to a gene: 9. Germline CDR1 and CDR2: SNHLY and FYNNEI. The CDR3 is 15 amino acids. Sequenced: central memory CD4+ T cells from blood. This sequence joins TRBV2 and TRBJ2-1; TRBD2 agrees at 15 bases. The TCR comes from a young man in good health. Here the CDR3 DNA reads TGTGCCAGCAGCCTCGGACTAGCGGGAGGGTGGCGGCAGTTCTTC. Its protein is CASSLGLAGGWRQFF.